This T cell receptor beta chain was sequenced in a study of blood T cell repertoires in COVID-19. The length of the CDR3 is 16 residues. From germline, CDR1 is MNHEY and CDR2 SMNVEV (reference sequence). The junction had 11 bases not matched to a gene; V was cut back by 6 bases and J by 3 bases. Method: immunoSEQ multiplex PCR; TCRdb's copy keeps in-frame clones and lacks some. The sample has approximately 300,000 clones, about 86% seen once. The sequence came from a person between 65 and 80 years old with COVID-19, enrolled during active disease. The chain is built from TRBV27 and TRBJ2-7, with 10 bases fitting TRBD2. The material sequenced was peripheral blood. Here the CDR3 reads CASSQLAGYENYEQYF. The CDR3 nucleotides read TGTGCCAGCAGCCAACTAGCGGGATACGAAAACTACGAGCAGTACTTC.